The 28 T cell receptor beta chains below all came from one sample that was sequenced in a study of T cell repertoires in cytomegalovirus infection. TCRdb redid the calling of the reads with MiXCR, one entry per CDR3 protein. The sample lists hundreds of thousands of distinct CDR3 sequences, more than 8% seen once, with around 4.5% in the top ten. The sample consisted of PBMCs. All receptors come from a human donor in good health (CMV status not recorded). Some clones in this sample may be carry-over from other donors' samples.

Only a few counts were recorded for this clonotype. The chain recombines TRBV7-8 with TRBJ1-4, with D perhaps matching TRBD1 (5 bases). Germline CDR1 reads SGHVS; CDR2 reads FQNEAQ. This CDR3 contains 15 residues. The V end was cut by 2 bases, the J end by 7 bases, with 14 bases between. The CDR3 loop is CASSLRGTALEKLFF. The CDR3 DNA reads TGTGCCAGCAGCTTACGAGGGACCGCGCTTGAAAAACTGTTTTTT.

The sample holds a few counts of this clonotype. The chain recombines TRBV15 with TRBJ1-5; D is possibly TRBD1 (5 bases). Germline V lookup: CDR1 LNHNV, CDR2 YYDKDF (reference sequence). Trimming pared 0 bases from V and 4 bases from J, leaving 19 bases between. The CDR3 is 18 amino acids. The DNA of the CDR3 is TGTGCCACCAGCAGAGATCCCGAGAAGGGAGGGGTAAATCAGCCCCAGCATTTT. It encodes CATSRDPEKGGVNQPQHF. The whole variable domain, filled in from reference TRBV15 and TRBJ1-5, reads DAMVIQNPRYQVTQFGKPVTLSCSQTLNHNVMYWYQQKSSQAPKLLFHYYDKDFNNEADTPDNFQSRRPNTSFCFLDIRSPGLGDTAMYLCATSRDPEKGGVNQPQHFGDGTRLSIL.

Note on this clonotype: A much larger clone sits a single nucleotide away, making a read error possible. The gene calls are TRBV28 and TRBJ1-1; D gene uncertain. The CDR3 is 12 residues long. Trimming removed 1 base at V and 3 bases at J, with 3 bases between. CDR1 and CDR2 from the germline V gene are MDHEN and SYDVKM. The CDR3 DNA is TGTGCCAGCAGTTTATTATACACTGAAGCTTTCTTT. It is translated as CASSLLYTEAFF.

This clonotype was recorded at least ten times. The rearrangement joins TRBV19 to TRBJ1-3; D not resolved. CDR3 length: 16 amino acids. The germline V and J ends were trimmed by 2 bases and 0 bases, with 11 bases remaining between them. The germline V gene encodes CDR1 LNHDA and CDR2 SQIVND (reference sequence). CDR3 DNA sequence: TGTGCCAGTAGTATACCAGGACGGTTCTCTGGAAACACCATATATTTT. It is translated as CASSIPGRFSGNTIYF.

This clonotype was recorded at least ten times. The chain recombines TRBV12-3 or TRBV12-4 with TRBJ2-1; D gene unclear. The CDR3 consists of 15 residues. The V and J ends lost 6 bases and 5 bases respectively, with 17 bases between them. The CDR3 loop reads CASRVSGSPNNEQFF. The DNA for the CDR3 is TGTGCCAGCAGGGTTTCCGGGTCCCCCAACAATGAGCAGTTCTTC.

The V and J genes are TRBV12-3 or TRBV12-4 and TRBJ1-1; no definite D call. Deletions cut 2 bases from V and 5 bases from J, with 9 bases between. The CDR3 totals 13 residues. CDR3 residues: CASSLWSLTEAFF. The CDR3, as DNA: TGTGCCAGCAGTTTATGGAGCCTTACTGAAGCTTTCTTT.

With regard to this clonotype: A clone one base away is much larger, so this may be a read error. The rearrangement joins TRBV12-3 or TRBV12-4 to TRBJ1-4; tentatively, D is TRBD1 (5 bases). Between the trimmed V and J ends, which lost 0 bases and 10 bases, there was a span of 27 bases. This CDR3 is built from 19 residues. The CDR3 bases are TGTGCCAGCAGTTTAGCGGCCCGAATACCCAGGGTGGGTGATGGAAAACTGTTTTTT. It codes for CASSLAARIPRVGDGKLFF.

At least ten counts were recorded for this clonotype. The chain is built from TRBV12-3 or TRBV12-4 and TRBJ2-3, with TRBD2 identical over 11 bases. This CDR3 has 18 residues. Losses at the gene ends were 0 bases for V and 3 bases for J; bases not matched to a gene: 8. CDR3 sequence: CASSLAVLAGGTTDTQYF. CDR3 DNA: TGTGCCAGCAGTTTAGCGGTGTTAGCGGGGGGGACTACAGATACGCAGTATTTT.

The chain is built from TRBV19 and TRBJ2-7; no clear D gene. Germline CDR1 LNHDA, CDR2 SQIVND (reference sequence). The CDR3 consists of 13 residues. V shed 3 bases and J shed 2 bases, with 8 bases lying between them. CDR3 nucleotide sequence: TGTGCCAGTAGTATGTCCAGGACCTACGAGCAGTACTTC. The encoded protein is CASSMSRTYEQYF.

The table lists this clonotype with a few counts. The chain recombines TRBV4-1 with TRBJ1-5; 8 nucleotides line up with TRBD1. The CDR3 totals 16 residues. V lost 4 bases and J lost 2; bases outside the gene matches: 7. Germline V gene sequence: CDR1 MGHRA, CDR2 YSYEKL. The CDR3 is CASSLQPGQGNQPQHF. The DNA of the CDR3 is TGCGCCAGCAGCCTCCAACCGGGACAGGGCAATCAGCCCCAGCATTTT.

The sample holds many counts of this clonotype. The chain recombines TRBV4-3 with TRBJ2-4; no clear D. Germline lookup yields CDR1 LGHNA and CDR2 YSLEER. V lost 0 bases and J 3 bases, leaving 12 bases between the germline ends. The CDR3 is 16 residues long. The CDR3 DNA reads TGCGCCAGCAGCCAAGAGCAAGCGACATACAAAAACATTCAGTACTTC. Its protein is CASSQEQATYKNIQYF.

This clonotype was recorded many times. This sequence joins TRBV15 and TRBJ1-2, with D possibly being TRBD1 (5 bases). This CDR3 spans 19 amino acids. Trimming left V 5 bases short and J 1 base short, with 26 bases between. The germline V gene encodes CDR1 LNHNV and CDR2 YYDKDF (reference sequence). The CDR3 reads CATSPGGPSEDTFNYGYTF. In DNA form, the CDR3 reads TGTGCCACCAGCCCCGGGGGACCTTCGGAGGACACTTTTAACTATGGCTACACCTTC.

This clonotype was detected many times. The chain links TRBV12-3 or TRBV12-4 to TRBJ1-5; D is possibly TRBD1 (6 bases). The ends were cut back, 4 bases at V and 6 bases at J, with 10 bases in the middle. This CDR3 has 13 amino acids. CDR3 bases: TGTGCCAGCAGTTACAGGGTGGGTCAGCCCCAGCATTTT. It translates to CASSYRVGQPQHF.

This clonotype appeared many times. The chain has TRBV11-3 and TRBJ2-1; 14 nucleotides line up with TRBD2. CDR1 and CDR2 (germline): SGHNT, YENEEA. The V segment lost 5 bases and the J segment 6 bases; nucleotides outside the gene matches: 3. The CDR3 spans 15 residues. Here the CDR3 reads CASSHGTSGSNEQFF. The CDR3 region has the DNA TGTGCCAGCAGCCACGGGACTAGCGGGAGCAATGAGCAGTTCTTC.

The CDR3 region has the DNA TGTGCCAGCAGTGACGACGGTGCGAACACCGGGGAGCTGTTTTTT. Encoded protein: CASSDDGANTGELFF. This chain connects TRBV25-1 to TRBJ2-2; D is uncertain. Germline V gene data show CDR1 as MGHDK and CDR2 as SYGVNS. The CDR3 runs to 15 residues. V lost 3 bases to trimming and J lost 0 bases, with 8 bases between them.

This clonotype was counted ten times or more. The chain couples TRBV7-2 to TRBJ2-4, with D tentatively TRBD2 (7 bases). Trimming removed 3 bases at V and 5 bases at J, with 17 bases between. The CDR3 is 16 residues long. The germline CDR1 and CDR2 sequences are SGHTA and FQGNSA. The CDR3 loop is CASSFMGRGRENIQYF. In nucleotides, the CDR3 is TGTGCCAGCAGCTTTATGGGGCGGGGGCGGGAAAACATTCAGTACTTC.

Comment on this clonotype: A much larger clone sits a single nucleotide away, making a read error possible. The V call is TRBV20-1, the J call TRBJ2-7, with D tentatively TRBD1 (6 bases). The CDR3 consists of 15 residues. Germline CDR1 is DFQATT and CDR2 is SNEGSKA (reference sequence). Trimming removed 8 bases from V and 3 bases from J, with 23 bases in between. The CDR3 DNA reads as TGCAGTACTTACATTGAGGGTACAGGGCGCTACGAGCAGTACTTC. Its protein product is CSTYIEGTGRYEQYF.

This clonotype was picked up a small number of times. The CDR3 nucleotides read TGTGCCAGCAGCGGGACAGGGCGTCACGAGCAGTACTTC. It specifies CASSGTGRHEQYF. The V and J genes are TRBV6-2 or TRBV6-3 and TRBJ2-7; the match to TRBD1 covers 9 bases. Looked up from germline, CDR1 is MNHEY and CDR2 is SVGEGT. This CDR3 contains 13 residues. The ends lost 6 bases at V and 5 bases at J; junction bases unmatched: 5.

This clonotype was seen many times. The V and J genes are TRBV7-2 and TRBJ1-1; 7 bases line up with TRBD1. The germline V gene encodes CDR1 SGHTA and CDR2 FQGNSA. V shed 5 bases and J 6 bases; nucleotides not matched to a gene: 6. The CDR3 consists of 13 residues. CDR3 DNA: TGTGCCAGCAGCCTAGACAGGGTGGCTGAAGCTTTCTTT. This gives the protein CASSLDRVAEAFF.

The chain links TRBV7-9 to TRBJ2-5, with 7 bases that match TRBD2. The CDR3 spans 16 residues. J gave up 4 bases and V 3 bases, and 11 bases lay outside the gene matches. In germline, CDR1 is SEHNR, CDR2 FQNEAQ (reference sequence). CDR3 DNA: TGTGCCAGCAGCTTGAGGTGGGGGGGTGCCCGAGAGACCCAGTACTTC. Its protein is CASSLRWGGARETQYF.

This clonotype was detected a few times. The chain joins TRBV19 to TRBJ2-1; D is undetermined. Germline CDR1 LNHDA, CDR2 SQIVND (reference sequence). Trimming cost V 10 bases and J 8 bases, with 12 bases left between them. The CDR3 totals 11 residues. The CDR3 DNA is TGTGCCACCCTCCTGGGCGATGAGCAGTTCTTC. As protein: CATLLGDEQFF.

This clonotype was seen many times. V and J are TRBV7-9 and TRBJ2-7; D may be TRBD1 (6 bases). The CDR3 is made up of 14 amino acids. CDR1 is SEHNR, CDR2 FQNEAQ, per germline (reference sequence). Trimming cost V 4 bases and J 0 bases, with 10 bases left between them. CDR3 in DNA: TGTGCCAGCAGCTCGACAGGAGACTCCTACGAGCAGTACTTC. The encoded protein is CASSSTGDSYEQYF. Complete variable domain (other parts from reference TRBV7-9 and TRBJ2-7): DTGVSQNPRHKITKRGQNVTFRCDPISEHNRLYWYRQTLGQGPEFLTYFQNEAQLEKSRLLSDRFSAERPKGSFSTLEIQRTEQGDSAMYLCASSSTGDSYEQYFGPGTRLTVT.

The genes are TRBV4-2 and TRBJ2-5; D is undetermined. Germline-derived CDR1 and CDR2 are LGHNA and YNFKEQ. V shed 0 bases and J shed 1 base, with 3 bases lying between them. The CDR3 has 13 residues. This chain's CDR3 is CASSQDVQETQYF. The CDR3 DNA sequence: TGTGCCAGCAGCCAAGATGTCCAAGAGACCCAGTACTTC.

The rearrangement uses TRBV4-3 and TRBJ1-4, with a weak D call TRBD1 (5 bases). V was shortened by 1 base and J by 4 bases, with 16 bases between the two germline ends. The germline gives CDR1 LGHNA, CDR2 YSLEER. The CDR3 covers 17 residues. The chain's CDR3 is CASSQGPRDRLNEKLFF. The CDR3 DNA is TGCGCCAGCAGCCAAGGCCCCCGGGACCGACTTAATGAAAAACTGTTTTTT.

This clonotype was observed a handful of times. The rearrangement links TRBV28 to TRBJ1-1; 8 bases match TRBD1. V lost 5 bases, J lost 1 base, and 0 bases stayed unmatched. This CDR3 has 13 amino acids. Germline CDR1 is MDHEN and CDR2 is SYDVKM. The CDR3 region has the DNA TGTGCCAGCAGTACAGGGGGGAACACTGAAGCTTTCTTT. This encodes CASSTGGNTEAFF.

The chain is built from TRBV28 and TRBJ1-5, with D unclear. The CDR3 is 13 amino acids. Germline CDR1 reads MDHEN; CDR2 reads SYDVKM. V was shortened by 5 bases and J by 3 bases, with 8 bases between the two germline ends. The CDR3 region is CASSILDNQPQHF. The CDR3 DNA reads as TGTGCCAGCAGTATTCTGGACAATCAGCCCCAGCATTTT.

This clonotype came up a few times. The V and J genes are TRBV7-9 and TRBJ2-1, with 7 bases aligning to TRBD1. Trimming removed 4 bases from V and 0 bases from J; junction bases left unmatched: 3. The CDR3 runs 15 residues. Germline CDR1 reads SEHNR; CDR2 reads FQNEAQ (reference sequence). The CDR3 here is CASSSGTASYNEQFF. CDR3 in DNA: TGTGCCAGCAGCTCCGGGACAGCCTCCTACAATGAGCAGTTCTTC. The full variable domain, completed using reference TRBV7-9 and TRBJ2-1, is DTGVSQNPRHKITKRGQNVTFRCDPISEHNRLYWYRQTLGQGPEFLTYFQNEAQLEKSRLLSDRFSAERPKGSFSTLEIQRTEQGDSAMYLCASSSGTASYNEQFFGPGTRLTVL.

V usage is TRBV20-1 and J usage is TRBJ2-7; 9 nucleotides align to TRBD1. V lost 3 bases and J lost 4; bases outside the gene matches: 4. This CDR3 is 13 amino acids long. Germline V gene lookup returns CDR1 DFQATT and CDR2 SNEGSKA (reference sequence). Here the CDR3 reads CSASRTGEYEQYF. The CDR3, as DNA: TGCAGTGCTAGTCGGACAGGGGAGTACGAGCAGTACTTC.